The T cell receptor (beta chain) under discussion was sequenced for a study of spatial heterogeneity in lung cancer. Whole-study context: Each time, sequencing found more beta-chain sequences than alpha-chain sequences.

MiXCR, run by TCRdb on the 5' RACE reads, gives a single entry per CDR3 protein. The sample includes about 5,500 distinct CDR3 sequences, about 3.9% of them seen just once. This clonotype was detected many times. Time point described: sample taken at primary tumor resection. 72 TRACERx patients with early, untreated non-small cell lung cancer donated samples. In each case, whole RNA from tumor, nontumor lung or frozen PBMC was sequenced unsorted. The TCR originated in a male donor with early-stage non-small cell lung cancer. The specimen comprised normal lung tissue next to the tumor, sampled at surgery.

The CDR3 bases are TGTGCCAGCAGCTTGAGACTAGCGGGAGTCTCCTACAATGAGCAGTTCTTC. This translates into CASSLRLAGVSYNEQFF. The chain has TRBV5-6 and TRBJ2-1; 12 bases agree with TRBD2. CDR3 size: 17 residues. V lost 1 base, J lost 0 bases, and 2 bases stayed unmatched. Per germline, CDR1 SGHDT and CDR2 YYEEEE.